This TCR beta chain was identified in a study of shared clonotypes between healthy human individuals. Background on the study: The donor group consisted of a couple of women and a few men, aged 18 to 49.

The V and J ends lost 4 bases and 5 bases respectively, with 11 bases between them. Germline V gene data show CDR1 as MNHEY and CDR2 as SMNVEV (reference sequence). The CDR3 covers 13 residues. PCR replicates from unsorted PBMC used about 290 ng DNA, and this amount was approximately 30,000 T cell genomes. Unsorted PBMC DNA was run through sequencing on ten immunoSEQ deep assay plates. The data were produced by immunoSEQ multiplex PCR, yet TCRdb's version contains in-frame clones alone and is incomplete. Of 490,000 or so clones listed, 76% were seen once; the top ten hold 10% to 15%. The TCR sequence derives from a woman in her 40s in good health. Some clones in this sample may be carry-over from other donors' samples. The chain has TRBV27 and TRBJ2-5; no clear D gene. The sequencing sample was made of PBMCs. The CDR3 region has the DNA TGTGCCAGCAGTTCCAGGTCGCAGGAGACCCAGTACTTC. As protein: CASSSRSQETQYF.